These T cell receptor beta chains were read from a single sample in a study of shared clonotypes between healthy human individuals. TCRdb keeps only in-frame clones here, not all; method: immunoSEQ multiplex PCR. The sample yields roughly 300,000 clones, less than 85% seen once. The sequenced sample consisted of memory CD4+ T cells sorted from blood. The origin of the receptors is a man aged 25-45 years in good health. The CDR3 runs from the conserved cysteine through the conserved F or W. D genes are given only for firm matches. Clone sizes are given selectively: once, few, many, or a class where the clone is expanded.

NA,14,TRBV6-6,NA,TRBJ1-2,CASSSQSRAYGYTF,TGTGCCAGCAGCTCCCAGTCCAGGGCCTATGGCTACACCTTC
NA,14,TRBV6-6,NA,TRBJ2-1,CASSYLGPYNEQFF,TGTGCCAGCAGTTACTTGGGACCCTACAATGAGCAGTTCTTC
NA,15,TRBV7-2,NA,TRBJ2-3,CASTFMGLSTDTQYF,TGTGCCAGCACCTTTATGGGGTTAAGCACAGATACGCAGTATTTT
NA,16,TRBV15,NA,TRBJ1-5,CATSRDYSVSNQPQHF,TGTGCCACCAGCAGAGATTACAGCGTCTCTAATCAGCCCCAGCATTTT
NA,14,TRBV7-3,once,TRBJ2-2,CASSSGQPTGELFF,TGTGCCAGCAGCTCCGGACAGCCGACCGGGGAGCTGTTTTTT
NA,9,TRBV28,NA,TRBJ2-7,CASGNEQYF,TGTGCCAGCGGGAACGAGCAGTACTTC
TRBD1,13,TRBV7-8,NA,TRBJ2-7,CASSPTGVNEQYF,TGTGCCAGCAGCCCCACAGGGGTGAACGAGCAGTACTTC
NA,13,TRBV18,few,TRBJ2-7,CASSADPDYEQYF,TGTGCCAGCTCCGCGGACCCGGACTACGAGCAGTACTTC
NA,12,TRBV7-2,once,TRBJ2-5,CASSLAPGDQYF,TGTGCCAGCAGCTTAGCCCCGGGGGACCAGTACTTC
NA,16,TRBV4-2,NA,TRBJ2-1,CASSRTIESSYNEQFF,TGTGCCAGCAGCCGAACCATTGAGAGCTCCTACAATGAGCAGTTCTTC
TRBD2,16,TRBV28,NA,TRBJ2-1,CASSITGTSGNNEQFF,TGTGCCAGCAGTATAACCGGGACTAGCGGGAACAATGAGCAGTTCTTC
TRBD1,14,TRBV10-3,NA,TRBJ2-5,CAIRSGTEQETQYF,TGTGCCATCAGATCCGGGACAGAGCAAGAGACCCAGTACTTC